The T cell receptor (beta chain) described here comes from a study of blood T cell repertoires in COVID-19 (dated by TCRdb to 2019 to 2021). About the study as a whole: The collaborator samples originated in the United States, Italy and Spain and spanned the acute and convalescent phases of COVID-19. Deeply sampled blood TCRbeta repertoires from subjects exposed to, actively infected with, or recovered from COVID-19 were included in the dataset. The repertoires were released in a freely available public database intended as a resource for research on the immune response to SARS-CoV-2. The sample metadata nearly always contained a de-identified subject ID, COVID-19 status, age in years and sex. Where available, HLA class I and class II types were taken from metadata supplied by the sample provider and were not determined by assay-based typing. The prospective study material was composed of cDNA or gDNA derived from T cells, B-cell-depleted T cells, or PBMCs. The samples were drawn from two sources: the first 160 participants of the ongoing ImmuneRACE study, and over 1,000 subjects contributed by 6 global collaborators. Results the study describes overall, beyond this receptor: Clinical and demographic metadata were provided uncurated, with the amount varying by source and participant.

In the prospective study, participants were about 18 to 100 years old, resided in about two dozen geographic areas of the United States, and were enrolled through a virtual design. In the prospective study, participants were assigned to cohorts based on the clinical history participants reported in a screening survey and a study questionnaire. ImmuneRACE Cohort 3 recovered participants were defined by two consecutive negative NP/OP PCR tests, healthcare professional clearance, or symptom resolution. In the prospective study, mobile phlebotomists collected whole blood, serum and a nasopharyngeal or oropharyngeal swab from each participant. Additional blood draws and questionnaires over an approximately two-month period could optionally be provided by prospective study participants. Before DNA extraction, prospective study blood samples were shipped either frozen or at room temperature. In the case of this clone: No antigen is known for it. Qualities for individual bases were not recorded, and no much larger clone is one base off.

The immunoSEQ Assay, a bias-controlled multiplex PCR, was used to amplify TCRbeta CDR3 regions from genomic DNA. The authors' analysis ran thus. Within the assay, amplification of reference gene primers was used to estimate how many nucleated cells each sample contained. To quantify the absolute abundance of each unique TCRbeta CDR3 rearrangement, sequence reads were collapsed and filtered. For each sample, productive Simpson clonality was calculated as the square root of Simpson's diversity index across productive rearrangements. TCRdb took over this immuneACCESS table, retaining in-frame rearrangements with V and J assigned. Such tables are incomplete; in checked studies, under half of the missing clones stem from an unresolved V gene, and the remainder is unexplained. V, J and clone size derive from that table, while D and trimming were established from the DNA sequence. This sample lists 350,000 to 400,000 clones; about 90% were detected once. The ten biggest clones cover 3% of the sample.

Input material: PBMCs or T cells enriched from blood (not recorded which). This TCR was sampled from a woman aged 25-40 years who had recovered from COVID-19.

The DNA reads as follows: TGTGCCAGCAGCCTCCAGGAGGACTCACCCCTCCACTTT. Protein translation: CASSLQEDSPLHF. The rearranged chain carries TRBV7-9 and TRBJ1-6; the D gene is not confidently resolved. The germline ends are 12 bases apart after V is trimmed by 5 bases and J by 10 bases. For CDR1 and CDR2, the germline V gene (reference sequence) lists SEHNR and FQNEAQ. There are 13 amino acids in the CDR3, from cysteine to phenylalanine inclusive. The entry retains the CDR3 DNA only, 39 bases that are in frame from base 1.